This TCR beta chain was found in a study of blood T cell repertoires in COVID-19. Study-wide background: Researchers got acute and convalescent COVID-19 samples from the United States, Italy and Spain. PBMCs, B-cell-depleted T cells, or T cells provided the cDNA or gDNA that made up the material.

The CDR3 totals 13 residues. Per the germline V gene, CDR1 is ENHRY and CDR2 is SYGVKD. On this clone itself: One end of the junction fails to match germline, which may point to a read error.

In the study's own analysis: Amplifying reference gene primers gave estimates of nucleated cell counts. TCRdb keeps only in-frame clones here, not all; method: immunoSEQ multiplex PCR. The V and J calls and clone size come from that table; D and trimming were worked out from the DNA. This sample has about 150,000 clones, with around 87% found just once. Sample: peripheral blood. The chain uses TRBV10-3 and TRBJ2-7; D might be TRBD1 (6 bases). This receptor was taken from a woman aged 55-69 years with active or convalescent COVID-19. CDR3 DNA sequence: TGTGCCATCAGTGAGTCGGATAGCAGGGGCCTTAGGTGG. Translated, it gives CAISESDSRGLRW.